The clone carrying this TCR beta chain was picked up a small number of times. These data come from a study of T cell repertoires in cytomegalovirus infection. TCRdb used MiXCR to reprocess the reads, holding one entry per CDR3 protein. The sample holds about 360,000 distinct CDR3 sequences, 18% seen once. The source material was PBMCs. This clonotype was sampled from a human donor in good health (CMV status not recorded). Some clones in this sample may be carry-over from other donors' samples.

CDR3 residues: CASSMSAIEAFF. DNA for the CDR3: TGTGCCAGTAGTATGAGTGCGATTGAAGCTTTCTTT. The V and J genes are TRBV19 and TRBJ1-1; D uncertain. The CDR3 is 12 residues long. CDR1 and CDR2 (germline): LNHDA, SQIVND (reference sequence). Trimming shortened V by 3 bases and J by 7 bases, and 9 bases separated the two germline ends.